This is a list of T cell receptor beta chains from one sample in a study of OX40 agonist ivuxolimab in advanced cancers. The data were produced by immunoSEQ multiplex PCR, yet TCRdb's version contains in-frame clones alone and is incomplete. The sample yields over 35,000 clones, about 82% seen once. The material was CD4+ or CD8+ T cells sorted from blood, obtained in a trial of the OX40 agonist ivuxolimab. The receptors shown here come from an adult with an advanced solid tumor such as melanoma, head and neck, liver or kidney cancer. Both conserved end residues are part of each CDR3. D genes are given only for firm matches. Clone size appears in some rows only: once, few, many, or a class for an expanded clone.

d_gene | j_gene | abundance | v_gene | CDR3nt | CDR3aa
- | TRBJ2-2 | - | TRBV10-3 | TGTGCCGTTCATTCAGGGGACACCGGGGAGCTGTTTTTT | CAVHSGDTGELFF
- | TRBJ1-4 | - | TRBV7-8 | TGTGCCAGCAGCCTGGGGGGATATAATGAAAAACTGTTTTTT | CASSLGGYNEKLFF
- | TRBJ2-7 | - | TRBV28 | TGTGCCAGCAGTTTTCGGACCTACGAGCAGTACTTC | CASSFRTYEQYF
- | TRBJ1-1 | - | TRBV5-6 | TGTGCCAGCAGCCCAGGAAACATGGTCGAAGCTTTCTTT | CASSPGNMVEAFF
TRBD1 | TRBJ1-1 | - | TRBV11-2 | TGTGCCAGCAGCTTAGACATAGGGGGCGGTGAAGCTTTCTTT | CASSLDIGGGEAFF
- | TRBJ1-1 | - | TRBV28 | TGTGCCAGCAGTCTGGTGGAAGGGGAAGGGACTGAAGCTTTCTTT | CASSLVEGEGTEAFF
- | TRBJ1-5 | once | TRBV6-6 | TGTGCCAGCAGCCTGATAGAGGGGCCCCAGCATTTT | CASSLIEGPQHF
- | TRBJ2-1 | - | TRBV9 | TGTGCCAGCAGCGTCGGCATTAAGAAAGAGCAGTTCTTC | CASSVGIKKEQFF
- | TRBJ2-3 | once | TRBV7-9 | TGTGCCAGCAGCTTAGCACAGGGTTACACAGATACGCAGTATTTT | CASSLAQGYTDTQYF
- | TRBJ1-1 | - | TRBV7-2 | TGTGCCAGCAGCTCGGTTTTGAACACTGAAGCTTTCTTT | CASSSVLNTEAFF
- | TRBJ1-3 | - | TRBV6-5 | TGTGCCAGCAGTTACTCTCGGGGGTCTGGAAACACCATATATTTT | CASSYSRGSGNTIYF
- | TRBJ1-4 | - | TRBV4-3 | TGCGCCAGCAGCCAAGACGGGCAGGTTGCTAATGAAAAACTGTTTTTT | CASSQDGQVANEKLFF
- | TRBJ1-3 | - | TRBV5-4 | TGTGCCAGCAGCGCGGAAGGGGAGGCTGGAAACACCATATATTTT | CASSAEGEAGNTIYF
- | TRBJ2-1 | - | TRBV5-8 | TGTGCCAGCAGTGCGGGACCAACAACTTACAATGAGCAGTTCTTC | CASSAGPTTYNEQFF
TRBD2 | TRBJ2-1 | once | TRBV7-9 | TGTGCCAGCAGCTTAGCGGGACTAGCTGATGAGCAGTTCTTC | CASSLAGLADEQFF
- | TRBJ2-5 | - | TRBV30 | TGTGCCTGGGAGGGGCGGGCGAAGACCCAGTACTTC | CAWEGRAKTQYF
- | TRBJ1-1 | - | TRBV19 | TGTGCCAGTAGTATAGGGGAGAACACTGAAGCTTTCTTT | CASSIGENTEAFF
TRBD1 | TRBJ2-7 | - | TRBV9 | TGTGCCAGCAGTAGGACAGGGGGGTACTACGAGCAGTACTTC | CASSRTGGYYEQYF
TRBD1 | TRBJ1-2 | - | TRBV30 | TGTGCCTGGAGTTGGGGGACAGGGGGCGGCTATGGCTACACCTTC | CAWSWGTGGGYGYTF
TRBD2 | TRBJ2-2 | - | TRBV5-6 | TGTGCCAGCAGCTTGTTGCCAGCGGGGGCGAACACCGGGGAGCTGTTTTTT | CASSLLPAGANTGELFF
- | TRBJ1-1 | - | TRBV4-2 | TGTGCCAGCAGCCAAGGGGGGGCGGGTGAAGCTTTCTTT | CASSQGGAGEAFF
- | TRBJ2-7 | - | TRBV9 | TGTGCCAGCAGCGGACCGGCTAACTACGAGCAGTACTTC | CASSGPANYEQYF
- | TRBJ2-2 | - | TRBV27 | TGTGCCAGCAGTTTGGGAGCTAGCACCGGGGAGCTGTTTTTT | CASSLGASTGELFF
TRBD1 | TRBJ2-5 | once | TRBV27 | TGTGCCAGCAGTTCAGCCGGACAGGGAACTAAAGAGACCCAGTACTTC | CASSSAGQGTKETQYF
- | TRBJ2-1 | few | TRBV5-5 | TGTGCCAGCAGCTTTGGGACCGCCAGCTCCTACAATGAGCAGTTCTTC | CASSFGTASSYNEQFF
- | TRBJ2-7 | - | TRBV10-3 | TGTGCCACCTCGGACTCCCCCTACGAGCAGTACTTC | CATSDSPYEQYF
TRBD1 | TRBJ1-2 | - | TRBV28 | TGTGCCAGCAGTTTTTCACAGGGGGCGCTAGTCTATGGCTACACCTTC | CASSFSQGALVYGYTF
TRBD2 | TRBJ2-7 | - | TRBV7-9 | TGTGCCAGCAGCCCCACGGGGGGGCGCTACGAGCAGTACTTC | CASSPTGGRYEQYF
TRBD1 | TRBJ1-2 | - | TRBV5-4 | TGTGCCAGCAGTTCCGGGACAGGGTCATCCGGTATTCGTGGCTACACCTTC | CASSSGTGSSGIRGYTF
- | TRBJ1-1 | - | TRBV6-5 | TGTGCCAGCAGTTACAGTCAGGGCGGTGAGGCTTTCTTT | CASSYSQGGEAFF
- | TRBJ2-3 | - | TRBV4-1 | TGCGCCAGCAGCCAAGAAGGAGAAGATACGCAGTATTTT | CASSQEGEDTQYF
TRBD1 | TRBJ1-2 | - | TRBV14 | TGTGCCAGCAGCCGGAGGGACAGAGGACTCTATGGCTACACCTTC | CASSRRDRGLYGYTF
- | TRBJ2-7 | - | TRBV27 | TGTGCCAGCAGTTTCACAGGGAGCTCCTACGAGCAGTACTTC | CASSFTGSSYEQYF
TRBD1 | TRBJ1-1 | - | TRBV4-1 | TGCGCCAGCAGCCAAGACCCTGGGACAGGGAACACTGAAGCTTTCTTT | CASSQDPGTGNTEAFF
- | TRBJ2-5 | - | TRBV28 | TGTGCCAGCAGCCGAAAAGGAGGAGGGACCCAGTACTTC | CASSRKGGGTQYF
- | TRBJ2-3 | - | TRBV4-2 | TGTGCCAGCAGCCACAGGGCGGATACGCAGTATTTT | CASSHRADTQYF
- | TRBJ1-2 | - | TRBV7-9 | TGTGCCAGCTCCGAGGGGTCGGACAGCTTCAGCACCTTC | CASSEGSDSFSTF
- | TRBJ2-3 | medium-sized | TRBV19 | TGTGCCAGTAGTATGACGATACAGGGCAGAGATACGCAGTATTTT | CASSMTIQGRDTQYF
- | TRBJ2-1 | - | TRBV19 | TGTGCCAGTAGTACGGTTTATGAGCAGTTCTTC | CASSTVYEQFF
- | TRBJ2-3 | - | TRBV4-3 | TGCGCCAGCAGCCATCCTTCGACAGGACTTAGCACAGATACGCAGTATTTT | CASSHPSTGLSTDTQYF
- | TRBJ1-6 | - | TRBV19 | TGTGCCAGTAGATCGATGAGCTCCTATAATTCACCCCTCCACTTT | CASRSMSSYNSPLHF
TRBD2 | TRBJ2-3 | few | TRBV7-2 | TGTGCCAGCAGCCCCTCGGGGGGAGCGGCAGATACGCAGTATTTT | CASSPSGGAADTQYF
- | TRBJ2-5 | - | TRBV7-9 | TGTGCCAGCAGCTTAGACCAGAGGGCAGAGACCCAGTACTTC | CASSLDQRAETQYF
- | TRBJ2-2 | once | TRBV6-6 | TGTGCCAGCAGCCACACCGGGGAGCTGTTTTTT | CASSHTGELFF
- | TRBJ1-2 | - | TRBV2 | TGTGCCAGCAATGACGAAGGGACCGACTATGGCTACACCTTC | CASNDEGTDYGYTF
- | TRBJ2-1 | - | TRBV4-1 | TGCGCCAGCAGCTGGGGGCCCTACAATGAGCAGTTCTTC | CASSWGPYNEQFF
- | TRBJ1-2 | - | TRBV29-1 | TGCAGCGTTGATTCACTCTATGGCTACACCTTC | CSVDSLYGYTF
- | TRBJ1-1 | - | TRBV7-3 | TGTGCCAGCAGCCTATGGGCCTACACTGAAGCTTTCTTT | CASSLWAYTEAFF
- | TRBJ1-2 | - | TRBV9 | TGTGCCAGCAGCGGGGTCCAGGCAGGCTACACCTTC | CASSGVQAGYTF
- | TRBJ2-7 | - | TRBV9 | TGTGCCAGCAGCGTAGGAGGGGTAGGGCCCTACGAGCAGTACTTC | CASSVGGVGPYEQYF
- | TRBJ2-1 | - | TRBV6-1 | TGTGCCAGCAGTGAAAGGGCCCTAGAGCAGTTCTTC | CASSERALEQFF